The rows below give T cell receptor beta chains drawn from one sample of a study of blood T cell repertoires in COVID-19. Assay: immunoSEQ multiplex PCR; the TCRdb copy retains only in-frame clones and omits some. Counted here are approximately 180,000 clones, 70% to 90% occurring once; the ten biggest clones make up around 3.3%. The sample was peripheral blood. Receptor source: a man between 60 and 75 years old with acute or convalescent COVID-19. The CDR3 runs from the conserved cysteine through the conserved F or W. Each record gives: J gene, V gene, clone size, D gene, CDR3 DNA, CDR3 protein. A D gene is named only where the DNA matches it firmly. Clone size is not always given. Where it is, it says once, few, many or a class for expanded clones.

J gene: TRBJ1-5
V gene: TRBV7-2
clone size: once
D gene: TRBD1
CDR3 DNA: TGTGCCAGCAGCTTCGACAGGGGATACAATCAGCCCCAGCATTTT
CDR3 protein: CASSFDRGYNQPQHF

J gene: TRBJ2-1
V gene: TRBV27
clone size: NA
D gene: TRBD2
CDR3 DNA: TGTGCCAGCAGCCCTAGCGGGACTCGGTACAATGAGCAGTTCTTC
CDR3 protein: CASSPSGTRYNEQFF

J gene: TRBJ2-3
V gene: TRBV5-5
clone size: once
D gene: NA
CDR3 DNA: TGTGCCAGCAGCCCGAACACGGGCGGGGATACGCAGTATTTT
CDR3 protein: CASSPNTGGDTQYF

J gene: TRBJ2-7
V gene: TRBV28
clone size: NA
D gene: TRBD1
CDR3 DNA: TGTGCCAGCGGAGTTCAGGGGGCGTGGTACGAGCAGTACTTC
CDR3 protein: CASGVQGAWYEQYF

J gene: TRBJ2-1
V gene: TRBV2
clone size: NA
D gene: TRBD2
CDR3 DNA: TGTGCCAGCAGCGTCGGGAGGCCCACCTACAATGAGCAGTTCTTC
CDR3 protein: CASSVGRPTYNEQFF

J gene: TRBJ2-7
V gene: TRBV18
clone size: NA
D gene: TRBD2
CDR3 DNA: TGTGCCAGCTCACCGACGACCCCGACTAGCGCGAGCTCCTACGAGCAGTACTTC
CDR3 protein: CASSPTTPTSASSYEQYF

J gene: TRBJ2-6
V gene: TRBV6-5
clone size: NA
D gene: TRBD1
CDR3 DNA: TGTGCCAGCAGTTGGCAGGGGGATGGGGCCAACGTCCTGACTTTC
CDR3 protein: CASSWQGDGANVLTF

J gene: TRBJ2-1
V gene: TRBV4-1
clone size: NA
D gene: NA
CDR3 DNA: TGCGCCAGCAGCTTGACCGGGACTGGACACAATGAGCAGTTCTTC
CDR3 protein: CASSLTGTGHNEQFF

J gene: TRBJ1-3
V gene: TRBV6-5
clone size: NA
D gene: NA
CDR3 DNA: TGTGCCAGCAAACAAAGTCAGGGAATTGGAAACACCATATATTTT
CDR3 protein: CASKQSQGIGNTIYF

J gene: TRBJ2-1
V gene: TRBV28
clone size: once
D gene: NA
CDR3 DNA: TGTGCCAGCAGAAAGAGAGGACACGGTGAGCAGTTCTTC
CDR3 protein: CASRKRGHGEQFF

J gene: TRBJ1-5
V gene: TRBV30
clone size: NA
D gene: NA
CDR3 DNA: TGTGCCTGGACCCCAGGGCCCCTCGGTCAGCCCCAGCATTTT
CDR3 protein: CAWTPGPLGQPQHF

J gene: TRBJ1-5
V gene: TRBV27
clone size: NA
D gene: TRBD1
CDR3 DNA: TGTGCCAGCAGTTGGGACAGGGGGCACAATCAGCCCCAGCATTTT
CDR3 protein: CASSWDRGHNQPQHF

J gene: TRBJ2-1
V gene: TRBV5-1
clone size: NA
D gene: TRBD2
CDR3 DNA: TGCGCCAGCAGCTTGCATGGGGCGGGAGGACAGTTCTTC
CDR3 protein: CASSLHGAGGQFF

J gene: TRBJ2-7
V gene: TRBV6-5
clone size: NA
D gene: NA
CDR3 DNA: TGTGCCAGCAGTTACGGGCAGGGGACCTACGAGCAGTACTTC
CDR3 protein: CASSYGQGTYEQYF

J gene: TRBJ1-3
V gene: TRBV5-1
clone size: once
D gene: NA
CDR3 DNA: TGCGCCAGCAGCTCAGGGGCTGGAAACACCATATATTTT
CDR3 protein: CASSSGAGNTIYF

J gene: TRBJ1-4
V gene: TRBV4-1
clone size: NA
D gene: TRBD1
CDR3 DNA: TGCGCCAGCAGCCAAGATGAGTGGGGGACAGGGTCTGAAAAACTGTTTTTT
CDR3 protein: CASSQDEWGTGSEKLFF

J gene: TRBJ2-7
V gene: TRBV5-1
clone size: NA
D gene: NA
CDR3 DNA: TGCGCCAGCAGCCCCGGGACTTTAGCTTACGAGCAGTACTTC
CDR3 protein: CASSPGTLAYEQYF

J gene: TRBJ1-5
V gene: TRBV10-3
clone size: NA
D gene: NA
CDR3 DNA: TGTGCCATCAGTGAGAGTCAGGGGAGGGATCAGCCCCAGCATTTT
CDR3 protein: CAISESQGRDQPQHF

J gene: TRBJ2-2
V gene: TRBV10-3
clone size: NA
D gene: NA
CDR3 DNA: TGTGCCATCAGTGAATCGGCCCTAGGAGGCACCGGGGAGCTGTTTTTT
CDR3 protein: CAISESALGGTGELFF

J gene: TRBJ2-1
V gene: TRBV7-6
clone size: NA
D gene: TRBD2
CDR3 DNA: TGTGCCAGCAGCTTAGCGCCCCCTCTAGCGGTTCGTTACAATGAGCAGTTCTTC
CDR3 protein: CASSLAPPLAVRYNEQFF

J gene: TRBJ1-5
V gene: TRBV13
clone size: few
D gene: NA
CDR3 DNA: TGTGCCAGCAGCTTCTACAGCAATCAGCCCCAGCATTTT
CDR3 protein: CASSFYSNQPQHF

J gene: TRBJ1-1
V gene: TRBV27
clone size: NA
D gene: NA
CDR3 DNA: TGTGCCAGCAGTACATACAGAGGGAGCACTGAAGCTTTCTTT
CDR3 protein: CASSTYRGSTEAFF

J gene: TRBJ2-1
V gene: TRBV19
clone size: NA
D gene: TRBD2
CDR3 DNA: TGTGCCAGTGAAATAGCGGGAGTACTAAGCAATGAGCAGTTCTTC
CDR3 protein: CASEIAGVLSNEQFF

J gene: TRBJ1-1
V gene: TRBV27
clone size: NA
D gene: NA
CDR3 DNA: TGTGCCAGTCGATTGCAGGGGACGACGGGGACTGAAGCTTTCTTT
CDR3 protein: CASRLQGTTGTEAFF

J gene: TRBJ1-1
V gene: TRBV6-5
clone size: NA
D gene: NA
CDR3 DNA: TGTGCCAGCAGACTTACGGGGGTGTTGAACACTGAAGCTTTCTTT
CDR3 protein: CASRLTGVLNTEAFF